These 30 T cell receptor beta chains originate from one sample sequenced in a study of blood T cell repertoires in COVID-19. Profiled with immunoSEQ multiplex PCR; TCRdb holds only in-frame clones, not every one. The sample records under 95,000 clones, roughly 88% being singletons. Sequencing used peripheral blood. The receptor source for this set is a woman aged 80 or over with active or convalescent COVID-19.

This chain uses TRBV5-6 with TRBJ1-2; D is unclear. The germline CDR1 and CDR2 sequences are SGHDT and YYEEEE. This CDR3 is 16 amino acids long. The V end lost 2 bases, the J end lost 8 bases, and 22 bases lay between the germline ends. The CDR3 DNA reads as TGTGCCAGCAGCTTCGGGTGGCTTTCGATAGGCAACGGCTACACCTTC. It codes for CASSFGWLSIGNGYTF.

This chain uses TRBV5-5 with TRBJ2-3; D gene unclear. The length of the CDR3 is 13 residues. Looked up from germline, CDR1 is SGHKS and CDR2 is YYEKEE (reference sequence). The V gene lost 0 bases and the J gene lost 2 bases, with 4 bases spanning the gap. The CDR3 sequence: CASSLELTDTQYF. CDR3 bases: TGTGCCAGCAGCTTGGAACTCACAGATACGCAGTATTTT. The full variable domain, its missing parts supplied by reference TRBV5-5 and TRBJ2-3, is DAGVTQSPTHLIKTRGQQVTLRCSPISGHKSVSWYQQVLGQGPQFIFQYYEKEERGRGNFPDRFSARQFPNYSSELNVNALLLGDSALYLCASSLELTDTQYFGPGTRLTVL.

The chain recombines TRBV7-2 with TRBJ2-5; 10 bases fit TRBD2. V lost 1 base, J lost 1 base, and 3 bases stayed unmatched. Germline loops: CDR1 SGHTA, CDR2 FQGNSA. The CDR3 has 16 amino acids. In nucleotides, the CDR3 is TGTGCCAGCAGCTTAGGGATAGCGGGGGGCCAAGAGACCCAGTACTTC. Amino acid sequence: CASSLGIAGGQETQYF. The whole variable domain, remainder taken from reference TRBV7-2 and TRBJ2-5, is GAGVSQSPSNKVTEKGKDVELRCDPISGHTALYWYRQSLGQGLEFLIYFQGNSAPDKSGLPSDRFSAERTGGSVSTLTIQRTQQEDSAVYLCASSLGIAGGQETQYFGPGTRLLVL.

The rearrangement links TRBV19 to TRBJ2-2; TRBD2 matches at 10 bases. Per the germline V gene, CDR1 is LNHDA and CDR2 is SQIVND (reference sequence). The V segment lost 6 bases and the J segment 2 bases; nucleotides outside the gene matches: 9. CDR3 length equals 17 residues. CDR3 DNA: TGTGCCAGTAGCCCAGCGGTAGCGGGGGGTAACACCGGGGAGCTGTTTTTT. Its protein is CASSPAVAGGNTGELFF.

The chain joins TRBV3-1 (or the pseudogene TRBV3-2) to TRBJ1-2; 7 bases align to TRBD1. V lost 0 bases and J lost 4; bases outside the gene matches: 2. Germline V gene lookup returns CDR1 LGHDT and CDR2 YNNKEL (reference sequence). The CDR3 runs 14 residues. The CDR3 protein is CASSQDGTVYGYTF. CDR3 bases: TGTGCCAGCAGCCAAGACGGGACAGTCTATGGCTACACCTTC.

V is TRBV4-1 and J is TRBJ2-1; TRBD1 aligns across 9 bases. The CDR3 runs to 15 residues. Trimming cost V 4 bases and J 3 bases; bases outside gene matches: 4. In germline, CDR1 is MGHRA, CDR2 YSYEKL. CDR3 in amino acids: CASSPDRGNYNEQFF. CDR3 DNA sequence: TGCGCCAGCAGCCCGGACAGGGGAAACTACAATGAGCAGTTCTTC.

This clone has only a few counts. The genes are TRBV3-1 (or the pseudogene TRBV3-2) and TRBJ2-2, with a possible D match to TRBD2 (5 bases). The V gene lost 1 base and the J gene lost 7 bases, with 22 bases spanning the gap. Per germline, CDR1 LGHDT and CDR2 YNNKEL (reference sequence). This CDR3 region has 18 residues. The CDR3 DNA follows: TGTGCCAGCAGCCAAGTCCTTCGGGGATTGCGAGGATTCGGGGAGCTGTTTTTT. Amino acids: CASSQVLRGLRGFGELFF.

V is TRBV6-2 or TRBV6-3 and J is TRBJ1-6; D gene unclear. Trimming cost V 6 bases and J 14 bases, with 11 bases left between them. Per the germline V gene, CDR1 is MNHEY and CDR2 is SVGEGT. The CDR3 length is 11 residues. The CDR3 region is CASRYDTALHF. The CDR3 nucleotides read TGTGCCAGCAGGTACGACACCGCCCTCCACTTT.

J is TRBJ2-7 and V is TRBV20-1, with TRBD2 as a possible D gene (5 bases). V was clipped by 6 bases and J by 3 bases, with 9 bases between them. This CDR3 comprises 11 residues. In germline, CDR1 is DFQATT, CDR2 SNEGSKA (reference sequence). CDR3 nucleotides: TGCAGTGCATCGGGGAACTACGAGCAGTACTTC. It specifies CSASGNYEQYF.

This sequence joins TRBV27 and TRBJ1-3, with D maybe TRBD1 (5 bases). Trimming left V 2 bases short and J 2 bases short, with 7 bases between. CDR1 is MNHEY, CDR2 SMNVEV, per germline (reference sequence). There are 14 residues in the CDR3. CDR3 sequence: CASSLRGAGNTIYF. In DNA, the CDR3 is TGTGCCAGCAGTTTACGGGGGGCTGGAAACACCATATATTTT.

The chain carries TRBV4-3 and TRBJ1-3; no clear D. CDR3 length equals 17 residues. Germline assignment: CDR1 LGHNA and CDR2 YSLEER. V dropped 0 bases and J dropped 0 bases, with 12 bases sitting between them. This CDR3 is CASSQDLFLASGNTIYF. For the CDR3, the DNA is TGCGCCAGCAGCCAAGACCTATTTCTAGCCTCTGGAAACACCATATATTTT.

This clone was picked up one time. CDR3 region: CASRSRQGLNTEAFF. The CDR3 nucleotides read TGTGCCAGCAGATCCCGACAGGGGTTGAACACTGAAGCTTTCTTT. The chain combines TRBV28 with TRBJ1-1; 8 bases map to TRBD1. From germline, CDR1 is MDHEN and CDR2 SYDVKM. With 6 bases clipped from V and 0 bases from J, the junction kept 6 bases outside the gene matches. This CDR3 contains 15 residues.

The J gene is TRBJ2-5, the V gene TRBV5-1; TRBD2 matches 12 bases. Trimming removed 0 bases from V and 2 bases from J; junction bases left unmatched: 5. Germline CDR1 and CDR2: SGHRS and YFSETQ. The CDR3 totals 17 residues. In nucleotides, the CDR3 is TGCGCCAGCAGCTTGGATGCTAGCGGGGGGGGGCAAGAGACCCAGTACTTC. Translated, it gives CASSLDASGGGQETQYF.

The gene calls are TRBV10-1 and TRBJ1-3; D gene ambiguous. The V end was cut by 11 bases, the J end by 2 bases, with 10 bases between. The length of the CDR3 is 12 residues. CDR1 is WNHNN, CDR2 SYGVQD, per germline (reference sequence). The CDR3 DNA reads TGCGCCGAAACGGGGACTGGAAACACCATATATTTT. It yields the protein CAETGTGNTIYF.

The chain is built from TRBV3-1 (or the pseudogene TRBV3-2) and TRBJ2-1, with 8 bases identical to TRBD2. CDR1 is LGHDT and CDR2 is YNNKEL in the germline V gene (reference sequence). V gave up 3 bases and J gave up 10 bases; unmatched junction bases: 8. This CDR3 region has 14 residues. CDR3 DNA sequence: TGTGCCAGCAGCCAGTCGACTAGCGCCCACGAGCAGTTCTTC. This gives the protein CASSQSTSAHEQFF.

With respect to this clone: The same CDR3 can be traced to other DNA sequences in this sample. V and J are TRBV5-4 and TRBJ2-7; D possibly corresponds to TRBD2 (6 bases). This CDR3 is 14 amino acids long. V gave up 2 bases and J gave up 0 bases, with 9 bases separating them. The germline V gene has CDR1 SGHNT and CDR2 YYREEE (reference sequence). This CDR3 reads CASSFAGGSYEQYF. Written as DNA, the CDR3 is TGTGCCAGCAGCTTCGCCGGGGGCTCCTACGAGCAGTACTTC.

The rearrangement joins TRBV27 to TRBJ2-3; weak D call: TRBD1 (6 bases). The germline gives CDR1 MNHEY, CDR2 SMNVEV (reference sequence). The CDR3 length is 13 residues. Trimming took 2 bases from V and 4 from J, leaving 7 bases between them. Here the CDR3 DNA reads TGTGCCAGCAGTTTACAGGGGCCAGATACGCAGTATTTT. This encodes CASSLQGPDTQYF.

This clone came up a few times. The CDR3 here is CASSLTEYEQYF. CDR3 bases: TGTGCCAGCAGCTTGACAGAATACGAGCAGTACTTC. This chain uses TRBV11-3 with TRBJ2-7, with D tentatively TRBD1 (5 bases). Germline CDR1 reads SGHNT; CDR2 reads YENEEA. Between the trimmed V and J ends, which lost 3 bases and 4 bases, there was a span of 7 bases. CDR3 length: 12 residues.

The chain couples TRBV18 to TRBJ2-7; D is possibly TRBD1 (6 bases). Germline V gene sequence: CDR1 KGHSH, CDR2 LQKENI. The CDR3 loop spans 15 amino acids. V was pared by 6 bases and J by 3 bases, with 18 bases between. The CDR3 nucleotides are TGTGCCAGCTCCCGACAGGCTGATGCTGGCTACGAGCAGTACTTC. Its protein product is CASSRQADAGYEQYF.

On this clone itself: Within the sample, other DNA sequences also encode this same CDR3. The CDR3: CASSLGTANEKLFF. CDR3 nucleotides: TGTGCCAGCAGCCTCGGGACAGCTAATGAAAAACTGTTTTTT. The V and J genes are TRBV7-9 and TRBJ1-4, with 7 bases that match TRBD1. The CDR3 spans 14 residues. Germline V lookup: CDR1 SEHNR, CDR2 FQNEAQ (reference sequence). The V segment lost 5 bases and the J segment 3 bases; nucleotides outside the gene matches: 3.

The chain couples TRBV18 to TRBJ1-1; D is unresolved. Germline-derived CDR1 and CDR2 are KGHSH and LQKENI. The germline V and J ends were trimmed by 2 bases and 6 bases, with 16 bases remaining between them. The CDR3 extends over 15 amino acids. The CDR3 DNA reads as TGTGCCAGCTCACCAGTAGCAGTCTCCAACGCTGAAGCTTTCTTT. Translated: CASSPVAVSNAEAFF.

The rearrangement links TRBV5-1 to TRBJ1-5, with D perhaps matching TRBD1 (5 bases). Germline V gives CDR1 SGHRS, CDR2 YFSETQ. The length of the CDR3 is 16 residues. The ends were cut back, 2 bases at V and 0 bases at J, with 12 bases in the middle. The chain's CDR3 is CASSFGTGDSNQPQHF. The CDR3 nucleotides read TGCGCCAGCAGCTTCGGGACGGGAGATAGCAATCAGCCCCAGCATTTT.

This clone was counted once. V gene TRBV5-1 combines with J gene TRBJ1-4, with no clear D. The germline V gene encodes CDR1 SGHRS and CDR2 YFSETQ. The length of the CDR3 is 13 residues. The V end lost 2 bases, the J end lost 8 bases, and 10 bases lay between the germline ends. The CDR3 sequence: CASSFTPEEKLFF. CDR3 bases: TGCGCCAGCAGCTTTACACCGGAGGAAAAACTGTTTTTT. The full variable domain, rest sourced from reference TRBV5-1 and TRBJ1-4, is KAGVTQTPRYLIKTRGQQVTLSCSPISGHRSVSWYQQTPGQGLQFLFEYFSETQRNKGNFPGRFSGRQFSNSRSEMNVSTLELGDSALYLCASSFTPEEKLFFGSGTQLSVL.

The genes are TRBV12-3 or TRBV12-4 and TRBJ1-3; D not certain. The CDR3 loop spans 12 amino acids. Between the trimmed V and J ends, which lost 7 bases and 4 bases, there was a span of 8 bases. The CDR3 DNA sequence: TGTGCCAGCATTCGTTCCGGAAACACCATATATTTT. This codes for CASIRSGNTIYF.

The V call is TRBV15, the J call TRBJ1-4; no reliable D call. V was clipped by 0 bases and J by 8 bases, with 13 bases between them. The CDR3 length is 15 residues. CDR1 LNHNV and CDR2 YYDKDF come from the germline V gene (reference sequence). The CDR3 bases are TGTGCCACCAGCAGAGATCCGGCTTCGGGGGAAAAACTGTTTTTT. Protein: CATSRDPASGEKLFF.

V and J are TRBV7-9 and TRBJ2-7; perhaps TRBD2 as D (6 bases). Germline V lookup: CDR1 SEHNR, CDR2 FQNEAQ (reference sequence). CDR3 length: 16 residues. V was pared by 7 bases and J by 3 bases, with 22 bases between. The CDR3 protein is CASNLVQAGRNYEQYF. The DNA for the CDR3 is TGTGCCAGCAACCTAGTCCAGGCGGGACGGAACTACGAGCAGTACTTC.

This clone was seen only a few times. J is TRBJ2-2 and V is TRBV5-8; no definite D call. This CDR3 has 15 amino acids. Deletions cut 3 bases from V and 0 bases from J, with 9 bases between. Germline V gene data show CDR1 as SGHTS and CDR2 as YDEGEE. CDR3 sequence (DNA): TGTGCCAGCAGCTCCAAACTTGCGAACACCGGGGAGCTGTTTTTT. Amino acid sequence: CASSSKLANTGELFF.

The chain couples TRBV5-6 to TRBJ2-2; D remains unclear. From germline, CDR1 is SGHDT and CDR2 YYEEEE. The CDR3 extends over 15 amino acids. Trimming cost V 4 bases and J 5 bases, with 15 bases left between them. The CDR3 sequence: CASSAPGLWTGELFF. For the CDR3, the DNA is TGTGCCAGCAGCGCCCCGGGTCTTTGGACCGGGGAGCTGTTTTTT.

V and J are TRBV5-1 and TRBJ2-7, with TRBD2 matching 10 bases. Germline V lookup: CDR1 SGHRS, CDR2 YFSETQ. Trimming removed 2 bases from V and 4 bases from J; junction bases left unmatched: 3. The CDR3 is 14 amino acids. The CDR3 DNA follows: TGCGCCAGCAGCTTTACTAGCGGGGTATACGAGCAGTACTTC. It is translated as CASSFTSGVYEQYF. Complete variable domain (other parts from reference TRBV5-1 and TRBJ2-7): KAGVTQTPRYLIKTRGQQVTLSCSPISGHRSVSWYQQTPGQGLQFLFEYFSETQRNKGNFPGRFSGRQFSNSRSEMNVSTLELGDSALYLCASSFTSGVYEQYFGPGTRLTVT.

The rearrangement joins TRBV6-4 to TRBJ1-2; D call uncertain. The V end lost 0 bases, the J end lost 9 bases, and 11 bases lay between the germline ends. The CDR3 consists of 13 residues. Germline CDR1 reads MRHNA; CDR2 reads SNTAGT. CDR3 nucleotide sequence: TGTGCCAGCAGTGACTCACCGCCGGGTCGCTACACCTTC. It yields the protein CASSDSPPGRYTF.